The T cell receptor beta chain described here comes from a study of T cell repertoires in cytomegalovirus infection. Across the study: Used in the study were CMV epitopes, some recently identified and HLA-C-restricted, others well-studied and HLA-B-restricted. Public TCR beta signature analysis indicated the presence of both CMV infection and matching HLA type.

The CDR3 is made up of 12 amino acids. V shed 5 bases and J shed 8 bases, with 13 bases lying between them. Germline CDR1 and CDR2: SGDLS and YYNGEE. As for this clonotype: Its antigen is unidentified.

TCRdb processed the reads anew with MiXCR; each CDR3 protein has one entry. This sample has over 55,000 distinct CDR3 sequences, with around 20% found just once. Study outcomes and limitations: Summed frequency of public TCR beta families distinguished CMV carriers with the relevant HLA. Predominance within the ex vivo response was attributable to HLA-C-restricted CMV-specific TCR beta clonotypes.

The origin of this receptor is a human donor in good health (CMV status not recorded). Some clones in this sample may be carry-over from other donors' samples. Sequencing used CD8+ T cells from cultured PBMCs, obtained from culture after CMV antigen stimulation. V and J are TRBV9 and TRBJ1-2; D gene ambiguous. CDR3 region: CASREIDRGYTF. CDR3 in DNA: TGTGCCAGCAGGGAGATCGATCGGGGCTACACCTTC.